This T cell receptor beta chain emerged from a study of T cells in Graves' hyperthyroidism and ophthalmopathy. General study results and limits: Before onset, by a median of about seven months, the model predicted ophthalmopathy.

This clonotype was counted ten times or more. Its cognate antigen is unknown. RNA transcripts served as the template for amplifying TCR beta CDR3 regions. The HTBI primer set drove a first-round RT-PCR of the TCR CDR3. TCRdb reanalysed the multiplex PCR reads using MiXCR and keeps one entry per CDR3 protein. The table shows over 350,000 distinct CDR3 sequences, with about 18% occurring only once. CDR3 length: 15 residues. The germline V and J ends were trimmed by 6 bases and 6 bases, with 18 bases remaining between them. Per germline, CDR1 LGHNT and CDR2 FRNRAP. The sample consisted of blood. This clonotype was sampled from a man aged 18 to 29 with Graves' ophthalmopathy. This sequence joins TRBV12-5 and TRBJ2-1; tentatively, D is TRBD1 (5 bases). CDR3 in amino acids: CASGRRTGDLNEQFF. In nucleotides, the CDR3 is TGTGCTAGTGGCCGCCGAACAGGAGACCTCAATGAGCAGTTCTTC.